Described below is a single TCR beta chain sequence and its context. Its specificity is unknown. These data are taken from a study of post-analysis software for immune sequencing data. Overall study findings and caveats: People with multiple sclerosis had a significantly lower normalized Chao1 diversity than controls did.

cDNA libraries for TCR beta contained unique molecular identifiers. Each CDR3 protein is one row after TCRdb ran MiXCR on the PCR reads. The data contain hundreds of thousands of distinct CDR3 sequences, approximately 57% of them seen just once; the ten biggest clones take up roughly 4.4%. The TCR sequence derives from a girl between 10 and 17 years old with multiple sclerosis. Sequencing was done on a sample of blood.

Here the CDR3 reads CASSVGTGLENYGYTF. The DNA for the CDR3 is TGTGCCAGCAGCGTAGGGACAGGGCTTGAAAACTATGGCTACACCTTC. The rearrangement joins TRBV9 to TRBJ1-2, with TRBD1 matching 8 bases. The V segment lost 0 bases and the J segment 2 bases; nucleotides outside the gene matches: 6. The CDR3 covers 16 residues. Germline V gene data show CDR1 as SGDLS and CDR2 as YYNGEE.